This section outlines one TCR beta chain sequence together with its context. Its antigen is undetermined. Related graft donors supplied nonmyeloablative bone marrow transplants, and mixed chimerism was transient. Unstimulated Tregs (CD4+CD25+CD127-) and CD4+CD25- non-Tregs were sorted from PBMCs. These data belong to a study of Tregs in tolerant kidney transplant recipients. Findings and limits, study-wide: Biological reproducibility was not directly addressed in this study. Changing PCR primers prevented nucleotide comparison between some patients' samples. Few patients were studied, so findings need validation in larger groups.

Assay used: immunoSEQ multiplex PCR; TCRdb lists only in-frame clones, some missing. This sample carries under 90,000 clones, roughly 91% of them seen once, and the ten largest clones take around 1.4%. The clonotype comes from a human patient who received a combined kidney and bone marrow transplant. The graft donor may be the source of some T cells. Material: CD4+ T cells from blood (PBMCs), obtained 24 months after the transplant.

The CDR3 nucleotides are TGCAGCGTAGACAGGGTGGGTGAAAACGAGCAGTACTTC. Residues: CSVDRVGENEQYF. The rearrangement links TRBV29-1 to TRBJ2-7, with 7 bases aligning to TRBD1. Germline CDR1 and CDR2: SQVTM and ANQGSEA. The V gene end was trimmed by 6 bases and the J gene end by 5 bases; junction bases not matched to a gene: 10. This CDR3 is built from 13 residues.